Listed below are T cell receptor beta chains from one sample, sequenced in a study of response to subunit inactivated influenza vaccine. MiXCR, applied by TCRdb to the RT-PCR reads, yields one record per CDR3 protein. The repertoire holds 250,000 to 350,000 distinct CDR3 sequences, with approximately 21% as singletons. The starting material was PBMCs from blood, obtained approximately 22 months after vaccination. Source of these receptors: a man aged 50-75 years who received an inactivated influenza vaccine. Both conserved end residues are part of each CDR3. Each record gives: D gene, V gene, J gene, clone size, CDR3 DNA, CDR3 protein. A D gene is named only where the DNA matches it firmly. The size entry is marked missing in some rows and otherwise reads once, few, many or a size class.

.	TRBV30	TRBJ2-1	.	TGTGCCTGGAGTGAGGCCGGGACACGCCTCAATGAGCAGTTCTTC	CAWSEAGTRLNEQFF
TRBD2	TRBV9	TRBJ2-1	.	TGTGCCAGCAGCGTAGAAGCGGGAGGTGGCAATGAGCAGTTCTTC	CASSVEAGGGNEQFF
TRBD1	TRBV27	TRBJ2-2	few	TGTGCCAGCAGTCGGGACAGGGCGTACACCGGGGAGCTGTTTTTT	CASSRDRAYTGELFF
.	TRBV25-1	TRBJ2-3	once	TGTGCCAGCAGTGGGCGAGGGGGAGGGGTCACAGATACGCAGTATTTT	CASSGRGGGVTDTQYF
.	TRBV7-2	TRBJ2-3	few	TGTGCCAGCAGCCACAGGGCAGATACGCAGTATTTT	CASSHRADTQYF
.	TRBV7-9	TRBJ2-1	.	TGTGCCAGCAGCTTAAGGGGGTCGTCCCCCTACAATGAGCAGTTCTTC	CASSLRGSSPYNEQFF
TRBD1	TRBV20-1	TRBJ1-5	few	TGCAGTGCTAGAGTGACAGGGGTAAGCAATCAGCCCCAGCATTTT	CSARVTGVSNQPQHF
TRBD1	TRBV12-3/TRBV12-4	TRBJ1-6	few	TGTGCCAGCAGTTTCGGACAGGGGGCTCATAATTCACCCCTCCACTTT	CASSFGQGAHNSPLHF
.	TRBV7-2	TRBJ1-1	many	TGTGCCAGCAGCTTAGAAGCCCCTAGTCTTAACACTGAAGCTTTCTTT	CASSLEAPSLNTEAFF
.	TRBV6-5	TRBJ2-7	few	TGTGCCAGCAGTTACTCAAGCCTGGGGTACGAGCAGTACTTC	CASSYSSLGYEQYF
.	TRBV5-1	TRBJ1-1	few	TGCGCCAGCAGCTTGTTGGAAGGGGGTCTGAACACTGAAGCTTTCTTT	CASSLLEGGLNTEAFF
.	TRBV6-1	TRBJ1-1	many	TGTGCCAGCAGTGAGAGGGGAAAGAGGAACACTGAAGCTTTCTTT	CASSERGKRNTEAFF
.	TRBV29-1	TRBJ2-2	many	TGCAGCGTTGCCCTGAACACCGGGGAGCTGTTTTTT	CSVALNTGELFF
.	TRBV11-2	TRBJ1-1	.	TGTGCCAGCAGCCCTACACCCTTCACTGAAGCTTTCTTT	CASSPTPFTEAFF